A selection of T cell receptor beta chains follows, all from one sample in a study of regulatory T cells in long-lasting Graves disease. TCRdb ran MiXCR on the multiplex PCR reads and lists one entry per CDR3 protein. The table lists 350,000 to 450,000 distinct CDR3 sequences, roughly 20% of them singletons, with under 25% in the top ten. Sequencing was performed on peripheral blood mononuclear cells (PBMCs), taken when the disease was refractory, from a patient treated with antithyroid drugs. These receptors came from a female donor with Graves disease. Each CDR3 is given with its conserved first and last residue. D genes are given only for firm matches. Clone size is stated in some rows and not others, as once, few, many or a class when expanded.

TRBJ2-5 TRBV18 many TRBD2 TGTGCCAGCTCACCCGCGCTGACTAGCGGGCAAGAGACCCAGTACTTC CASSPALTSGQETQYF
TRBJ2-7 TRBV20-1 few . TGCAGTGCTAGAGATATTGCTAGCTCCTACGAGCAGTACTTC CSARDIASSYEQYF
TRBJ2-7 TRBV11-2 few . TGTGCCAGCAACTTCCACAGGGAGGCCTACGAGCAGTACTTC CASNFHREAYEQYF
TRBJ2-7 TRBV20-1 . . TGCAGTGCTGACAGGGGGAGCGGGAGGGCGGGGGAGCAGTACTTC CSADRGSGRAGEQYF
TRBJ1-4 TRBV30 many . TGTGCCTGGAGTTTGGGGTCCAATGAAAAACTGTTTTTT CAWSLGSNEKLFF
TRBJ1-6 TRBV19 . . TGTGCCACCGCACCACAGCGGGGTAATTCACCCCTCCACTTT CATAPQRGNSPLHF
TRBJ2-7 TRBV4-3 few . TGCGCCAGCAGCCAATGGGCGGGGTACTACGAGCAGTACTTC CASSQWAGYYEQYF
TRBJ2-2 TRBV5-1 . TRBD1 TGCGCCAGCAGCTTGGCCATACAGGGGAGCACCGGGGAGCTGTTTTTT CASSLAIQGSTGELFF
TRBJ1-1 TRBV12-3/TRBV12-4 few . TGTGCCAGCAGTTTAGGGGCATGGAGTGAAGCTTTCTTT CASSLGAWSEAFF
TRBJ2-7 TRBV6-1 few . TGTGCCAGCAGTAACAATCTTCAGGGGCCTCTGTACTTC CASSNNLQGPLYF
TRBJ2-7 TRBV20-1 few TRBD2 TGCAGTGCTCCCCCCACTAGCGGGATTTTATACGAGCAGTACTTC CSAPPTSGILYEQYF
TRBJ2-2 TRBV3-1 many TRBD1 TGTGCCAGCAGCCAAGAGTCGGGACAGGGGGCCGGCACCGGGGAGCTGTTTTTT CASSQESGQGAGTGELFF
TRBJ2-7 TRBV27 many . TGTGCCAGCAGTTTACCGGGAGCGGAAGAGCAGTACTTC CASSLPGAEEQYF
TRBJ2-4 TRBV28 many TRBD2 TGTGCCAGCAGTTTGCGGCTAGCGGGAGTGGGGAAGGTGGCCAAAAACATTCAGTACTTC CASSLRLAGVGKVAKNIQYF
TRBJ2-1 TRBV25-1 . TRBD2 TGTGCCAGCAGTGAGGACCGGGGACTAGCGGGAAGTTACAATGAGCAGTTCTTC CASSEDRGLAGSYNEQFF
TRBJ2-2 TRBV28 few . TGTGCCAGCAGCTTTTACCACCCAGCGGACACCGGGGAGCTGTTTTTT CASSFYHPADTGELFF
TRBJ2-5 TRBV6-1 many TRBD1 TGTGCCAGCAGTGAAAGGACAGGGGCCCTACAAGAGACCCAGTACTTC CASSERTGALQETQYF
TRBJ1-5 TRBV19 . . TGTGCCAGTAGTACGGCTCTCATTAGCAATCAGCCCCAGCATTTT CASSTALISNQPQHF
TRBJ2-7 TRBV11-2 many . TGTGCCAGCAGCTTAGTCCAGGTCTCTCATTTC CASSLVQVSHF
TRBJ2-7 TRBV5-1 . TRBD1 TGCGCCAGCAGCTCGGGACAGGGGGCACTTAGCTCCTACGAGCAGTACTTC CASSSGQGALSSYEQYF
TRBJ1-1 TRBV18 few TRBD1 TGTGCCAGCTCATCGGGACAGGGGGCTGTCTTGGCTTTCTTT CASSSGQGAVLAFF
TRBJ2-2 TRBV6-5 many TRBD1 TGTGCCAGCAGTTTACGGACAGGGGCGAACACCGGGGAGCTGTTTTTT CASSLRTGANTGELFF
TRBJ2-7 TRBV6-9 once . TGTGCCAGCAGTTCCCCTCGTCTTTATGTGCAGTACTTC CASSSPRLYVQYF
TRBJ2-5 TRBV7-3 . TRBD1 TGTGCCAGCAGCCTAACAGGGGCGGAGACCCAGTACTTC CASSLTGAETQYF
TRBJ1-1 TRBV9 once . TGTGCCAGCAGCCGAGGGGGGGGTAGGGCTGAAGCTTTCTTT CASSRGGGRAEAFF
TRBJ1-4 TRBV18 few TRBD1 TGTGCCAGCTCACTTGACAGGGGGCCTAATGAAAAACTGTTTTTT CASSLDRGPNEKLFF
TRBJ2-7 TRBV9 . TRBD2 TGTGCCAGCAGCCCTCCCGGACTAGTCTACGAGCAGTACTTC CASSPPGLVYEQYF
TRBJ1-4 TRBV5-1 many . TGCGCCAGCAGCTCCCAACAGGACGGTAATGAAAAACTGTTTTTT CASSSQQDGNEKLFF
TRBJ2-5 TRBV10-3 few . TGTGCCCCGATGCAAGAGACCCAGTACTTC CAPMQETQYF
TRBJ2-3 TRBV28 . TRBD2 TGTGCCAGCAGACAAAACCTGGGCGGGAGTTCTGATACGCAGTATTTT CASRQNLGGSSDTQYF
TRBJ1-6 TRBV20-1 many TRBD1 TGCAGTGCCCCGGCGGGACAGGATAATTCACCCCTCCACTTT CSAPAGQDNSPLHF
TRBJ2-7 TRBV7-2 . TRBD2 TGTGCCAGCAGCTTAAACCCGGGGCTAGCGGGAGGCGAGCAGTACTTC CASSLNPGLAGGEQYF
TRBJ2-3 TRBV20-1 . TRBD2 TGCAGTGCTAGTTTGGTAGCGGGAGCCCCAGATACGCAGTATTTT CSASLVAGAPDTQYF
TRBJ1-5 TRBV16 many . TGTGCCAGCAGCCAATCGATCAGCAAGCTCAATCAGCCCCAGCATTTT CASSQSISKLNQPQHF
TRBJ2-5 TRBV28 many TRBD1 TGTGCCAGCAGCAAGACAGGGATGGTAGAGACCCAGTACTTC CASSKTGMVETQYF
TRBJ2-7 TRBV6-5 many . TGTGCCAGCAGTTACCAACCGGGACTCACATCCGAGCAGTACTTC CASSYQPGLTSEQYF
TRBJ1-5 TRBV19 many TRBD1 TGTGCCACCCGGACAGGGGTTGGGAATCAGCCCCAGCATTTT CATRTGVGNQPQHF
TRBJ1-2 TRBV28 many . TGTGCCAGCAGTTTGTGGGTACCCTATGGCTACACCTTC CASSLWVPYGYTF
TRBJ2-5 TRBV28 many TRBD1 TGTGCCAGCAGCTCGACAGGGTTAGAGACCCAGTACTTC CASSSTGLETQYF
TRBJ2-5 TRBV29-1 . . TGCAGCGTGCCCGAGGATAAGCTCGAGACCCAGTACTTC CSVPEDKLETQYF
TRBJ2-2 TRBV6-1 . . TGTGCCAGCAGCGACACCGGCACCGGGGAGCTGTTTTTT CASSDTGTGELFF
TRBJ2-7 TRBV20-1 many . TGCAGTGCTTTTACAGGGTTGGGAAGAATATACGAGCAGTACTTC CSAFTGLGRIYEQYF
TRBJ2-5 TRBV20-1 . TRBD1 TGCAGTGCTCGACAGGGGTACCAAGAGACCCGGTACTTC CSARQGYQETRYF
TRBJ1-2 TRBV12-3/TRBV12-4 many TRBD1 TGTGCCAGCAGTTACAGGGGACTCTATGGCTACACCTTC CASSYRGLYGYTF
TRBJ2-7 TRBV2 many . TGTGCCAGCAGTGGCAGTTCGGGGACATACTACGAGCAGTACTTC CASSGSSGTYYEQYF
TRBJ1-5 TRBV6-1 . . TGTGCCAGCAGCCAACCCGCCCCCGGCCTAAGCAATCAGCCCCAGCATTTT CASSQPAPGLSNQPQHF
TRBJ2-5 TRBV7-2 few TRBD2 TGTGCCAGCAGCCCACTAGCGGGAGGTTGGGAGACCCAGTACTTC CASSPLAGGWETQYF
TRBJ1-6 TRBV20-1 many . TGCAGTGCTAGAGCCCAGGCAGGGCTTAATTCACCCCTCCACTTT CSARAQAGLNSPLHF
TRBJ2-2 TRBV2 many . TGTGCCAGCGTACCCGGGAGTACCGGGGAGCTGTTTTTT CASVPGSTGELFF
TRBJ2-4 TRBV5-6 . . TGTGCCAGCAGCTTGTGGCAGGCGGAAAACATTCAGTACTTC CASSLWQAENIQYF
TRBJ2-7 TRBV27 many . TGTGCCAGCAGTACCCTGGACAGAGCGAACCAATACGAGCAGTACTTC CASSTLDRANQYEQYF
TRBJ2-5 TRBV7-2 . TRBD2 TGTGCCAGCAGCTTAGGTTTCAGCGGGGAGACCCGGTACTTC CASSLGFSGETRYF
TRBJ2-7 TRBV2 many TRBD1 TGTGCCAGCGAGACAGGGCCCTACGAGCAGTACTTC CASETGPYEQYF